This T cell receptor (beta chain) is from a study of human T cells and chemical hapten exposure. Whole-study context: TCR yields per sample varied mostly from small pooled library volume differences.

CDR1 is SEHNR, CDR2 FQNEAQ, per germline (reference sequence). J was trimmed by 2 bases and V by 3 bases; bases with no gene match: 3. This CDR3 spans 15 amino acids. This sample's time point: healthy volunteer bleed at 2 weeks. Sequencing started from total RNA isolated from unfractionated whole blood. This clonotype appeared a few times. Unique molecular identifiers were linked by the library to individual cDNA molecules. In the original workflow: Samples had a median of about 95,000 TCRs, ranging roughly 23,224 to 750,000. TCRdb reprocessed the RACE reads with MiXCR, giving one entry per CDR3 protein. The V and J calls and clone size are TCRdb's, not the authors'. The sample holds tens of thousands of distinct CDR3 sequences, just under 9% seen once.

The sequenced sample consisted of whole blood. The V gene is TRBV7-9, the J gene TRBJ2-7, with TRBD1 identical over 11 bases. This receptor was obtained from a female donor in good health. Some clones in this sample may be carry-over from other donors' samples. CDR3 coding DNA: TGTGCCAGCAGCTTCCGGGACAGGGGGACCTACGAGCAGTACTTC. Translation: CASSFRDRGTYEQYF.